The 31 T cell receptor beta chains below were found in one sample sequenced in a study of blood T cell repertoires in COVID-19. Some clones are missing from TCRdb's copy, which holds only in-frame ones; the method was immunoSEQ multiplex PCR. The table includes fewer than 250,000 clones, around nine tenths detected once. Sequenced sample: PBMCs or T cells enriched from blood (not recorded which). Receptor source: a man younger than 40 in a cohort exposed to, infected with or recovered from COVID-19 (not recorded which).

The V gene is TRBV4-2, the J gene TRBJ2-1, with 8 bases fitting TRBD2. The CDR3 spans 18 residues. The germline CDR1 and CDR2 sequences are LGHNA and YNFKEQ. Losses at the gene ends were 1 base for V and 8 bases for J; bases not matched to a gene: 16. This CDR3 is CASSQGFSAAGEFDEQFF. CDR3 nucleotides: TGTGCCAGCAGCCAAGGATTTAGCGCAGCGGGAGAGTTCGATGAGCAGTTCTTC.

V usage is TRBV7-2 and J usage is TRBJ1-4; 7 bases align to TRBD1. The CDR3 contains 16 residues. Germline CDR1 is SGHTA and CDR2 is FQGNSA. The V segment lost 5 bases and the J segment 8 bases; nucleotides outside the gene matches: 14. The CDR3 region is CASSTQTGARAEKLFF. In nucleotides, the CDR3 is TGTGCCAGCAGCACCCAAACAGGGGCGAGGGCAGAAAAACTGTTTTTT.

V usage is TRBV6-5 and J usage is TRBJ1-2; D call uncertain. The CDR3 totals 15 residues. V shed 6 bases and J shed 4 bases, with 18 bases lying between them. Germline V gene sequence: CDR1 MNHEY, CDR2 SVGAGI. CDR3 protein: CASSVTAVPRYGYTF. In DNA, the CDR3 is TGTGCCAGCAGCGTAACAGCAGTCCCCCGCTATGGCTACACCTTC.

The chain carries TRBV24-1 and TRBJ2-1, with D uncertain. The CDR3 runs to 16 residues. CDR1 and CDR2 (germline): KGHDR, SFDVKD. Trimming took off 1 base at V and 5 bases at J, with 14 bases between the two ends. The CDR3 protein is CATSDLSGESHNEQFF. CDR3 in DNA: TGTGCCACCAGTGATTTATCAGGCGAGAGTCACAATGAGCAGTTCTTC.

The J gene is TRBJ1-1, the V gene TRBV29-1, with 7 bases aligning to TRBD1. The J segment lost 3 bases and the V segment lost 5 bases, leaving 6 bases of the junction unmatched. The CDR3 totals 13 residues. Germline lookup yields CDR1 SQVTM and CDR2 ANQGSEA. The CDR3 sequence: CSVCRQGDTEAFF. CDR3 in DNA: TGCAGCGTTTGTCGACAGGGTGACACTGAAGCTTTCTTT.

The chain is built from TRBV7-9 and TRBJ1-2; D gene uncertain. CDR1 is SEHNR and CDR2 is FQNEAQ in the germline V gene (reference sequence). This CDR3 has 14 residues. V lost 4 bases and J lost 4, with 13 bases in between. The CDR3 DNA is TGTGCCAGCAGCTCCGTCAGGTCACCCTATGGCTACACCTTC. It yields the protein CASSSVRSPYGYTF. Filled out from reference TRBV7-9 and TRBJ1-2, the complete variable domain reads DTGVSQNPRHKITKRGQNVTFRCDPISEHNRLYWYRQTLGQGPEFLTYFQNEAQLEKSRLLSDRFSAERPKGSFSTLEIQRTEQGDSAMYLCASSSVRSPYGYTFGSGTRLTVV.

V usage is TRBV9 and J usage is TRBJ2-2, with 10 bases aligning to TRBD1. CDR1 and CDR2 from the germline V gene are SGDLS and YYNGEE. J lost 7 bases, V lost 3 bases, and 6 bases had no gene match. This CDR3 spans 15 amino acids. The CDR3 DNA reads as TGTGCCAGCAGCGCGGACAGGGGGATTGTCGGGGAGCTGTTTTTT. It specifies CASSADRGIVGELFF. Variable domain in full (rest from reference TRBV9 and TRBJ2-2): DSGVTQTPKHLITATGQRVTLRCSPRSGDLSVYWYQQSLDQGLQFLIQYYNGEERAKGNILERFSAQQFPDLHSELNLSSLELGDSALYFCASSADRGIVGELFFGEGSRLTVL.

V gene TRBV5-1 combines with J gene TRBJ2-7; possible D gene TRBD1, 6 bases. The length of the CDR3 is 15 residues. V was trimmed by 4 bases and J by 2 bases, leaving 16 bases between them. The germline V gene has CDR1 SGHRS and CDR2 YFSETQ. In DNA form, the CDR3 reads TGCGCCAGCAGCGGGAAAAAGGACAGTACCTACGAGCAGTACTTC. Translated: CASSGKKDSTYEQYF.

This chain joins TRBV27 and TRBJ2-2; maybe TRBD1 (6 bases). CDR1 and CDR2 from the germline V gene are MNHEY and SMNVEV (reference sequence). The CDR3 consists of 16 residues. Trimming pared 1 base from V and 6 bases from J, leaving 15 bases between. For the CDR3, the DNA is TGTGCCAGCAGTTTATGGGGGCAAAGCTACGCCGGGGAGCTGTTTTTT. As protein: CASSLWGQSYAGELFF.

The V and J genes are TRBV11-2 and TRBJ2-7; TRBD2 is a possible D gene (5 bases). Germline lookup yields CDR1 SGHAT and CDR2 FQNNGV. This CDR3 comprises 13 residues. Trimming removed 7 bases at V and 9 bases at J, with 19 bases between. This chain's CDR3 is CASTPTRGGGQYF. DNA of the CDR3: TGTGCCAGCACTCCCACAAGAGGCGGAGGGCAGTACTTC.

This sequence joins TRBV18 and TRBJ1-4; maybe TRBD1 (5 bases). Between the trimmed V and J ends, which lost 5 bases and 4 bases, there was a span of 8 bases. Germline CDR1 reads KGHSH; CDR2 reads LQKENI. The CDR3 consists of 13 residues. This CDR3 reads CASSERGNEKLFF. CDR3 coding DNA: TGTGCCAGCTCAGAAAGGGGTAATGAAAAACTGTTTTTT.

The V and J genes are TRBV19 and TRBJ2-4, with D possibly being TRBD1 (6 bases). The germline V gene has CDR1 LNHDA and CDR2 SQIVND (reference sequence). V was clipped by 5 bases and J by 2 bases, with 28 bases between them. This CDR3 contains 20 residues. The CDR3 nucleotides are TGTGCCAGTAGTTCCTATTACAGGGTTCCGGCTAGCTTCACCAAAAACATTCAGTACTTC. Its translation is CASSSYYRVPASFTKNIQYF.

This chain connects TRBV5-1 to TRBJ1-1; 7 positions agree with TRBD1. V lost 2 bases to trimming and J lost 1 base; unmatched junction nucleotides: 8. This CDR3 contains 16 residues. Germline V gene lookup returns CDR1 SGHRS and CDR2 YFSETQ. In nucleotides, the CDR3 is TGCGCCAGCAGCTTACGAGGGGGCGGCGGGAACACTGAAGCTTTCTTT. Translation gives CASSLRGGGGNTEAFF.

This chain links TRBV18 with TRBJ1-2, with TRBD1 as a possible D gene (6 bases). V was clipped by 6 bases and J by 2 bases, with 10 bases between them. The CDR3 is made up of 13 amino acids. Per the germline V gene, CDR1 is KGHSH and CDR2 is LQKENI. CDR3 DNA: TGTGCCAGCTCTCAGGACAGCAACTATGGCTACACCTTC. Protein sequence: CASSQDSNYGYTF.

The genes are TRBV27 and TRBJ2-1; 10 nucleotides match TRBD1. V dropped 9 bases and J dropped 7; count of bases not matched to a gene: 3. The germline CDR1 and CDR2 sequences are MNHEY and SMNVEV (reference sequence). The CDR3 consists of 12 residues. The chain's CDR3 is CASRQGANEQFF. DNA of the CDR3: TGTGCCAGTCGACAGGGGGCGAATGAGCAGTTCTTC.

The chain recombines TRBV6-1 with TRBJ1-6; D remains ambiguous. Trimming left V 1 base short and J 8 bases short, with 18 bases between. The CDR3 is 17 amino acids. Germline assignment: CDR1 MNHNS and CDR2 SASEGT. The CDR3 DNA sequence: TGTGCCAGCAGTGAAGGAGGCTACTTTAAAGATTATTCACCCCTCCACTTT. Its protein is CASSEGGYFKDYSPLHF.

The J gene is TRBJ1-1, the V gene TRBV9, with a tentative D call TRBD1 (6 bases). CDR1 is SGDLS and CDR2 is YYNGEE in the germline V gene. The CDR3 has 15 residues. The V gene lost 3 bases and the J gene lost 7 bases, with 19 bases spanning the gap. CDR3 region: CASSAQPDRRFEAFF. Written as DNA, the CDR3 is TGTGCCAGCAGCGCCCAACCCGACAGGAGATTTGAAGCTTTCTTT.

The chain couples TRBV4-2 to TRBJ2-2; 9 bases are shared with TRBD2. J lost 6 bases, V lost 2 bases, and 4 bases had no gene match. CDR3 size: 15 residues. From germline, CDR1 is LGHNA and CDR2 YNFKEQ. This CDR3 is CASSQQLAGAGELFF. CDR3 DNA: TGTGCCAGCAGCCAACAATTAGCGGGAGCCGGGGAGCTGTTTTTT.

V usage is TRBV19 and J usage is TRBJ2-2, with 8 positions matching TRBD1. Unmatched junction bases numbered 7, after V lost 6 bases and J lost 1 base. This CDR3 has 16 residues. Germline lookup yields CDR1 LNHDA and CDR2 SQIVND (reference sequence). CDR3 amino acids: CASSRQGTGNTGELFF. CDR3 coding DNA: TGTGCCAGTAGCAGACAGGGGACAGGGAACACCGGGGAGCTGTTTTTT.

V usage is TRBV7-3 and J usage is TRBJ1-5, with D uncertain. CDR1 and CDR2 from the germline V gene are SGHTA and FQGTGA. Trimming took off 5 bases at V and 4 bases at J, with 9 bases between the two ends. The CDR3 runs 13 residues. The CDR3 DNA sequence: TGTGCCAGCAGCCCCCAGGCAAATCAGCCCCAGCATTTT. This sequence encodes CASSPQANQPQHF.

This clone has just one count. V gene TRBV3-1 (or the pseudogene TRBV3-2) combines with J gene TRBJ2-2; D possibly corresponds to TRBD1 (6 bases). Trimming took off 1 base at V and 5 bases at J, with 11 bases between the two ends. The CDR3 extends over 15 amino acids. Germline V gene sequence: CDR1 LGHDT, CDR2 YNNKEL (reference sequence). The CDR3 loop reads CASSQGQVRTGELFF. CDR3 DNA: TGTGCCAGCAGCCAAGGACAGGTAAGAACCGGGGAGCTGTTTTTT.

The chain links TRBV2 to TRBJ1-4; D gene uncertain. Germline-derived CDR1 and CDR2 are SNHLY and FYNNEI. V dropped 3 bases and J dropped 3 bases, with 8 bases sitting between them. The CDR3 consists of 14 residues. Here the CDR3 reads CASSDRGANEKLFF. As DNA, the CDR3 is TGTGCCAGCAGTGACCGAGGAGCTAATGAAAAACTGTTTTTT.

The rearrangement links TRBV21-1 to TRBJ1-6. TRBV21-1 has pseudogene status. This CDR3 has 17 residues. This chain's CDR3 is CASTLAHESSYNSPLHF. Here the CDR3 DNA reads TGTGCCAGCACCCTTGCCCATGAGAGCTCCTATAATTCACCCCTCCACTTT.

The chain combines TRBV4-1 with TRBJ2-7; D gene ambiguous. V gave up 0 bases and J gave up 6 bases, with 9 bases separating them. The CDR3 loop spans 13 amino acids. Germline lookup yields CDR1 MGHRA and CDR2 YSYEKL. The CDR3 spells CASSQDPVGEQYF. In DNA form, the CDR3 reads TGCGCCAGCAGCCAAGATCCGGTTGGCGAGCAGTACTTC.

The V and J genes are TRBV4-3 and TRBJ1-6, with TRBD1 matching 9 bases. The CDR3 runs 16 residues. Germline-derived CDR1 and CDR2 are LGHNA and YSLEER. Trimming cost V 0 bases and J 7 bases; bases outside gene matches: 4. The CDR3 DNA reads as TGCGCCAGCAGCCAAGATCTTGGACAGGGGAATTCACCCCTCCACTTT. Encoded protein: CASSQDLGQGNSPLHF.

The chain recombines TRBV12-3 or TRBV12-4 with TRBJ2-1, with TRBD1 identical over 7 bases. The trim removed 6 bases at V and 9 bases at J, leaving 8 bases unmatched. This CDR3 is 13 amino acids long. CDR3 sequence (DNA): TGTGCCAGCAGCCCTACTAGACAGGGTGAGCAGTTCTTC. Protein sequence: CASSPTRQGEQFF.

This chain joins TRBV10-3 and TRBJ2-1; D might be TRBD2 (5 bases). V was shortened by 3 bases and J by 9 bases, with 15 bases between the two germline ends. CDR3 length: 14 residues. Germline CDR1 is ENHRY and CDR2 is SYGVKD. CDR3 in amino acids: CAISETPRVCEQFF. For the CDR3, the DNA is TGTGCCATCAGTGAAACACCGCGGGTGTGTGAGCAGTTCTTC.

The rearrangement joins TRBV4-1 to TRBJ2-5; TRBD2 is a possible D gene (6 bases). V was cut by 0 bases and J by 2 bases, with 16 bases left in between. Germline CDR1 reads MGHRA; CDR2 reads YSYEKL. The CDR3 sequence is 17 residues long. In DNA form, the CDR3 reads TGCGCCAGCAGCCAAGATGGTTCCGGGAGTCTGCAAGAGACCCAGTACTTC. This gives the protein CASSQDGSGSLQETQYF.

CDR3 in amino acids: CASSPFSGNTIYF. In DNA form, the CDR3 reads TGCGCCAGCAGCCCATTCTCTGGAAACACCATATATTTT. V and J are TRBV5-1 and TRBJ1-3; D ambiguous. This CDR3 has 13 amino acids. Germline V CDR1 and CDR2: SGHRS, YFSETQ. The V and J ends lost 4 bases and 0 bases respectively, with 5 bases between them.

The DNA of the CDR3 is TGTGCCAGCAGCTTAGAGAGGACAGCTGGAAACACCATATATTTT. As protein: CASSLERTAGNTIYF. The chain employs TRBV7-6 and TRBJ1-3, with D possibly TRBD1 on 6 matching bases. Germline V gives CDR1 SGHVS, CDR2 FNYEAQ. The V gene lost 1 base and the J gene lost 2 bases, with 9 bases spanning the gap. This CDR3 comprises 15 residues.

This clone was counted a few times. The rearrangement uses TRBV7-9 and TRBJ1-5; D unresolved. The CDR3 spans 13 residues. Germline lookup yields CDR1 SEHNR and CDR2 FQNEAQ (reference sequence). V was clipped by 2 bases and J by 2 bases, with 4 bases between them. CDR3 sequence: CASSLQGNQPQHF. The CDR3 DNA reads as TGTGCCAGCAGCTTACAGGGCAATCAGCCCCAGCATTTT.